This T cell receptor beta chain was captured by sequencing in a study of blood T cell repertoires in COVID-19. At the level of the study: Samples came from the United States, Italy and Spain, spanning acute and convalescent COVID-19.

Per the original data handling: Estimated nucleated cell counts came from reference gene primer amplification. Libraries were prepared by immunoSEQ multiplex PCR; TCRdb keeps only in-frame clonotypes and omits some of them. V and J calls and clone size come straight from that table; D and trimming were deduced from the DNA. The sample records about 120,000 clones, roughly 79% being singletons. V dropped 5 bases and J dropped 9; count of bases not matched to a gene: 3. The germline V gene encodes CDR1 GTSNPN and CDR2 SVGIG (reference sequence). The length of the CDR3 is 11 residues. Sequenced material: peripheral blood. This receptor was taken from a man aged 65-85 years with acute or convalescent COVID-19. The rearrangement uses TRBV30 and TRBJ2-1, with 8 positions matching TRBD2. The DNA for the CDR3 is TGTGCCTGGGGACTAGCTGGTGAGCAGTTCTTC. Encoded protein: CAWGLAGEQFF.